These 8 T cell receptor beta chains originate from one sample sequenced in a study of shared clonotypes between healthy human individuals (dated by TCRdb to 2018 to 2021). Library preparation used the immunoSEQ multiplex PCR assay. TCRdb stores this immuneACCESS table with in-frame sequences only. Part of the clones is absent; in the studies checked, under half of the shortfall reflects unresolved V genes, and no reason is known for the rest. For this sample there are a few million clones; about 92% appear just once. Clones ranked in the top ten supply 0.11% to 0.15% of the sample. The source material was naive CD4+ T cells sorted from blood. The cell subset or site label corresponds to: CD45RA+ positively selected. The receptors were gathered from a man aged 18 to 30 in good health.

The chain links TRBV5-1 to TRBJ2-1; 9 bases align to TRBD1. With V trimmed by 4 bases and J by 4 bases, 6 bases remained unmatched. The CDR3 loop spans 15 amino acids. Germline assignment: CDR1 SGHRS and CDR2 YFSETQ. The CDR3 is CASSPRTGAYNEQFF. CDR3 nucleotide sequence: TGCGCCAGCAGCCCCCGGACAGGGGCTTACAATGAGCAGTTCTTC.

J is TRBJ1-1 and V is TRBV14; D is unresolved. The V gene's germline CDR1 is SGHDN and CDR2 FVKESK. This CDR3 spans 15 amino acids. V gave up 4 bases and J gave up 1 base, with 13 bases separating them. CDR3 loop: CASSPLFRPNTEAFF. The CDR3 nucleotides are TGTGCCAGCAGCCCTCTCTTCCGCCCGAACACTGAAGCTTTCTTT.

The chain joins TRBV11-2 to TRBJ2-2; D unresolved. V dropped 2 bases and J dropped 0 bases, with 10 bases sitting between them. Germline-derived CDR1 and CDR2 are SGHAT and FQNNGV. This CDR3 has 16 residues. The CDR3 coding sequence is TGTGCCAGCAGCTTAAACCGGGCGGCGAACACCGGGGAGCTGTTTTTT. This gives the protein CASSLNRAANTGELFF.

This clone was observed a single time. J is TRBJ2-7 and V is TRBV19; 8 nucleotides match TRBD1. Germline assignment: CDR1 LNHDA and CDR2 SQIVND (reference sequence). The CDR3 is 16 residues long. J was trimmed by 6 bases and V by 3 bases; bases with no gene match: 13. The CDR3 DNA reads TGTGCCAGTAGTATGGGGTCAGGGGGCTTTCTCGTCGAGCAGTACTTC. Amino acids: CASSMGSGGFLVEQYF.

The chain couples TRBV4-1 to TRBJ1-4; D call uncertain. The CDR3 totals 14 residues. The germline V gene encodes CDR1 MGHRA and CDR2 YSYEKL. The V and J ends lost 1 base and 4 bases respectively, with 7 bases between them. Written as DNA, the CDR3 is TGCGCCAGCAGCCAAGTTTTAGTTAATGAAAAACTGTTTTTT. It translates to CASSQVLVNEKLFF.

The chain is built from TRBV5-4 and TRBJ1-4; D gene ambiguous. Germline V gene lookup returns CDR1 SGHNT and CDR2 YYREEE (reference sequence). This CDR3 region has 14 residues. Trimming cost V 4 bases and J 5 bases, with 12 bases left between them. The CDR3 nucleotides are TGTGCCAGCAGCCAGGCAATTACGAATGAAAAACTGTTTTTT. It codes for CASSQAITNEKLFF.

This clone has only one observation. The CDR3 spells CASSGKQGANNSPLHF. The CDR3 nucleotides are TGTGCCAGCAGCGGAAAACAGGGTGCAAATAATTCACCCCTCCACTTT. The chain employs TRBV5-4 and TRBJ1-6, with a weak D call TRBD1 (6 bases). Deletions cut 4 bases from V and 5 bases from J, with 16 bases between. The CDR3 extends over 16 amino acids. Germline CDR1 reads SGHNT; CDR2 reads YYREEE (reference sequence).

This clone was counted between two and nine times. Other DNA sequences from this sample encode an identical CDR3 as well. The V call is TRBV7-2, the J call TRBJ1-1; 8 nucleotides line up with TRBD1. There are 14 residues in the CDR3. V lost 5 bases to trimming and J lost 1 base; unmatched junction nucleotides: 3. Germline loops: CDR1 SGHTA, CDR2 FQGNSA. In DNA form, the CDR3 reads TGTGCCAGCAGCCTTGGGACAGGGAACACTGAAGCTTTCTTT. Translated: CASSLGTGNTEAFF.